One sample yielded the 21 T cell receptor beta chains listed below, sequenced in a study of CD4 T cells in relation to SARS-CoV-2 and coronaviruses. These receptors have no identified antigens. Generated by immunoSEQ multiplex PCR, the TCRdb table keeps only in-frame clones and is missing some. Of more than 35,000 clones listed, about 80% are singletons. The sample was memory CD4+ T cells from PBMCs, cultured in vitro. These receptors came from an adult with COVID-19.

CDR3 nucleotides: TGTGCCAGCAGCTTGGGTCGGACTGAAGCTTTCTTT. It yields the protein CASSLGRTEAFF. This chain uses TRBV5-8 with TRBJ1-1; D is unclear. V dropped 0 bases and J dropped 5 bases, with 5 bases sitting between them. Germline V gene data show CDR1 as SGHTS and CDR2 as YDEGEE. The CDR3 sequence is 12 residues long.

The chain has TRBV9 and TRBJ2-2, with 7 bases fitting TRBD1. CDR1 and CDR2 from the germline V gene are SGDLS and YYNGEE. This CDR3 spans 17 amino acids. J lost 6 bases, V lost 1 base, and 12 bases had no gene match. In nucleotides, the CDR3 is TGTGCCAGCAGCGTAAGGGACAGTTCGGTTTCTGCCGGGGAGCTGTTTTTT. This gives the protein CASSVRDSSVSAGELFF.

The V call is TRBV5-5, the J call TRBJ1-2, with a tentative D call TRBD1 (6 bases). CDR3 length: 15 residues. From germline, CDR1 is SGHKS and CDR2 YYEKEE (reference sequence). The V end was cut by 6 bases, the J end by 4 bases, with 19 bases between. CDR3 coding DNA: TGTGCCAGCAACAAGGGAGGGGGTCGCGGCTATGGCTACACCTTC. It translates to CASNKGGGRGYGYTF.

This chain connects TRBV23-1 to TRBJ2-7, with TRBD1 identical over 7 bases. TRBV23-1 is noted as an ORF with a role that remains uncertain. The CDR3 consists of 13 residues. The trim removed 0 bases at V and 7 bases at J, leaving 3 bases unmatched. CDR3 DNA: TGCGCCAGCAGTCAATCGTCGGACAGGGAGCAGTACTTC. Its translation: CASSQSSDREQYF.

The rearrangement joins TRBV19 to TRBJ1-4; D gene uncertain. With 5 bases removed from V and 0 bases from J, the gap between germline ends came to 7 bases. Germline assignment: CDR1 LNHDA and CDR2 SQIVND (reference sequence). The CDR3 sequence is 14 residues long. The CDR3 bases are TGTGCCAGTAGTTCCTTGTCAACTAATGAAAAACTGTTTTTT. Translated: CASSSLSTNEKLFF.

The chain's CDR3 is CAISESLGGTGTQRHSGNTIYF. As DNA, the CDR3 is TGTGCCATCAGTGAGTCCTTGGGGGGGACCGGGACCCAGAGACACTCTGGAAACACCATATATTTT. V gene TRBV10-3 combines with J gene TRBJ1-3; D may be TRBD1 (5 bases). The V gene's germline CDR1 is ENHRY and CDR2 SYGVKD. V was pared by 0 bases and J by 0 bases, with 27 bases between. This CDR3 is 22 amino acids long.

V and J are TRBV7-2 and TRBJ1-4; TRBD1 matches 10 bases. The germline gives CDR1 SGHTA, CDR2 FQGNSA. The length of the CDR3 is 14 residues. The J segment lost 10 bases and the V segment lost 3 bases, leaving 5 bases of the junction unmatched. The CDR3 nucleotides are TGTGCCAGCAGCTTTTCTGGACAGGGGGGAAAACTGTTTTTT. Translated: CASSFSGQGGKLFF.

This chain joins TRBV6-5 and TRBJ1-2; TRBD1 aligns across 8 bases. The CDR3 covers 15 residues. Losses at the gene ends were 2 bases for V and 3 bases for J; bases not matched to a gene: 5. Germline assignment: CDR1 MNHEY and CDR2 SVGAGI. CDR3 sequence reads: CASSYRAGGDYGYTF. The CDR3 bases are TGTGCCAGCAGTTACCGGGCAGGGGGCGACTATGGCTACACCTTC.

This chain uses TRBV27 with TRBJ2-3; no firm D call. The length of the CDR3 is 14 residues. CDR1 and CDR2 (germline): MNHEY, SMNVEV (reference sequence). Deletions cut 10 bases from V and 0 bases from J, with 14 bases between. CDR3 nucleotides: TGTGCCATTCGAGGTTCTTCTAGCACAGATACGCAGTATTTT. Its protein product is CAIRGSSSTDTQYF.

This clone was detected a few times. This chain joins TRBV7-9 and TRBJ1-2; TRBD1 matches 7 bases. The V gene's germline CDR1 is SEHNR and CDR2 FQNEAQ (reference sequence). The J segment lost 2 bases and the V segment lost 5 bases, leaving 2 bases of the junction unmatched. CDR3 size: 13 residues. In DNA form, the CDR3 reads TGTGCCAGCAGCCGGGACAGAAACTATGGCTACACCTTC. Protein: CASSRDRNYGYTF.

The rearrangement joins TRBV28 to TRBJ2-5, with TRBD2 matching over 8 bases. V was pared by 7 bases and J by 2 bases, with 9 bases of the junction left unmatched. The CDR3 contains 15 residues. The germline gives CDR1 MDHEN, CDR2 SYDVKM. The CDR3 loop is CASTAGRGVQETQYF. The CDR3 DNA is TGTGCCAGCACCGCCGGGAGGGGGGTGCAAGAGACCCAGTACTTC.

V is TRBV7-6 and J is TRBJ2-5; 9 positions agree with TRBD2. There are 14 residues in the CDR3. The V and J ends lost 1 base and 8 bases, in that order; junction bases with no gene match: 5. Germline V gene data show CDR1 as SGHVS and CDR2 as FNYEAQ. CDR3 loop: CASSLGTSANTQYF. The CDR3 DNA follows: TGTGCCAGCAGCTTAGGGACTAGCGCGAACACCCAGTACTTC.

The V call is TRBV27, the J call TRBJ2-7; 7 bases map to TRBD2. Germline CDR1 is MNHEY and CDR2 is SMNVEV (reference sequence). With V trimmed by 2 bases and J by 0 bases, 7 bases remained unmatched. The CDR3 consists of 16 residues. The CDR3 DNA follows: TGTGCCAGCAGTTTAACGGCGGCGGGGGTCTCCTACGAGCAGTACTTC. This gives the protein CASSLTAAGVSYEQYF.

This chain connects TRBV5-6 to TRBJ2-1; TRBD2 aligns across 15 bases. The germline gives CDR1 SGHDT, CDR2 YYEEEE. This CDR3 comprises 18 residues. V was pared by 3 bases and J by 8 bases, with 12 bases of the junction left unmatched. The CDR3 DNA reads TGTGCCAGCAGCTCCCGGACTAGCGGGAGGGCCTTGCTGCATGAGCAGTTCTTC. It specifies CASSSRTSGRALLHEQFF.

The CDR3 DNA is TGCGCCAGCAGCTTCTACGCAGGGGAGTACAATGAGCAGTTCTTC. As protein: CASSFYAGEYNEQFF. The chain recombines TRBV5-1 with TRBJ2-1, with D possibly being TRBD1 (6 bases). CDR3 length equals 15 residues. V was trimmed by 2 bases and J by 4 bases, leaving 13 bases between them. Looked up from germline, CDR1 is SGHRS and CDR2 is YFSETQ.

The rearrangement uses TRBV18 and TRBJ1-1; the D is unclear. Germline CDR1 and CDR2: KGHSH and LQKENI. Between the trimmed V and J ends, which lost 3 bases and 1 base, there was a span of 12 bases. The CDR3 length is 15 residues. The chain's CDR3 is CASSPSNIRNTEAFF. CDR3 bases: TGTGCCAGCTCACCTTCGAACATTAGGAACACTGAAGCTTTCTTT.

This clone has a single count. The gene calls are TRBV11-1 and TRBJ2-3; TRBD2 matches 9 bases. Trimming cost V 2 bases and J 6 bases; bases outside gene matches: 6. Germline CDR1 is SGHAT and CDR2 is FQDESV (reference sequence). This CDR3 spans 15 amino acids. The CDR3 nucleotides are TGTGCCAGCAGCTTAAGGCGGGAGGGCCGGGATACGCAGTATTTT. Amino acids: CASSLRREGRDTQYF.

This clone qualifies as medium-sized (0.01 to 0.1%). This rearrangement joins TRBV3-1 (or the pseudogene TRBV3-2) to TRBJ2-1, with D unresolved. Trimming stripped 0 bases from V and 7 bases from J, with 10 bases between. CDR1 and CDR2 (germline): LGHDT, YNNKEL (reference sequence). There are 14 residues in the CDR3. CDR3 residues: CASSQEVSGNEQFF. The CDR3 bases are TGTGCCAGCAGCCAAGAAGTGTCGGGTAATGAGCAGTTCTTC.

J is TRBJ2-1 and V is TRBV7-9; D possibly corresponds to TRBD1 (6 bases). Looked up from germline, CDR1 is SEHNR and CDR2 is FQNEAQ (reference sequence). CDR3 length equals 14 residues. The ends were cut back, 6 bases at V and 10 bases at J, with 19 bases in the middle. CDR3 loop: CASRRSGEGSEQFF. The CDR3 DNA reads TGTGCCAGCAGACGGTCAGGGGAAGGGAGCGAGCAGTTCTTC.

The V call is TRBV24-1, the J call TRBJ2-1; D perhaps matches TRBD1 (5 bases). Germline CDR1 reads KGHDR; CDR2 reads SFDVKD. The CDR3 spans 16 residues. Trimming removed 0 bases at V and 4 bases at J, with 12 bases between. CDR3 protein: CATSDLLPGSYNEQFF. The CDR3 DNA follows: TGTGCCACCAGTGATTTGCTCCCAGGGTCGTACAATGAGCAGTTCTTC.

This clone was detected a few times. This sequence joins TRBV7-9 and TRBJ1-3, with a possible D match to TRBD1 (6 bases). Trimming took off 5 bases at V and 7 bases at J, with 12 bases between the two ends. Germline V gives CDR1 SEHNR, CDR2 FQNEAQ (reference sequence). This CDR3 is built from 13 residues. The CDR3 loop is CASSQDRRNTIYF. As DNA, the CDR3 is TGTGCCAGCAGCCAAGACAGGCGGAACACCATATATTTT.